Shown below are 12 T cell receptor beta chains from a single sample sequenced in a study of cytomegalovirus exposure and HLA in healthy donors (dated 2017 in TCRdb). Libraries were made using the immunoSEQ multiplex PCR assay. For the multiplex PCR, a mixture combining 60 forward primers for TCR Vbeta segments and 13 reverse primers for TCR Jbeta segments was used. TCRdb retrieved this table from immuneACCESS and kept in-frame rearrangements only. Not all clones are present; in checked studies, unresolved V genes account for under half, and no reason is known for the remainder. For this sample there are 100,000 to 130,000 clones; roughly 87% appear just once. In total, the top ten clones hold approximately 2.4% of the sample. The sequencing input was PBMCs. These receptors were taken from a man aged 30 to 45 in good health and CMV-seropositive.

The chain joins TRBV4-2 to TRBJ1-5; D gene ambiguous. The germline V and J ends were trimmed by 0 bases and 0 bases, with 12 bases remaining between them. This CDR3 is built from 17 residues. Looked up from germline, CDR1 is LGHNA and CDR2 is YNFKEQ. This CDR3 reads CASSQDRNRDSNQPQHF. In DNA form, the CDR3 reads TGTGCCAGCAGCCAAGATAGGAACCGGGATAGCAATCAGCCCCAGCATTTT.

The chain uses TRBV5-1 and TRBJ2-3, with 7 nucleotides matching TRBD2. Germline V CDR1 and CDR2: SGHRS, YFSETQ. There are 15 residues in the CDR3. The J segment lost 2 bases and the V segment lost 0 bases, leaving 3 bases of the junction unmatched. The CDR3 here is CASSLASGNTDTQYF. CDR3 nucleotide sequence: TGCGCCAGCAGCTTGGCTAGCGGCAACACAGATACGCAGTATTTT.

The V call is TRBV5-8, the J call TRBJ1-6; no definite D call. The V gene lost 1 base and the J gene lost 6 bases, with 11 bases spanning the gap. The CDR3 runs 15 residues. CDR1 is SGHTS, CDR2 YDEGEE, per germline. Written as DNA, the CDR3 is TGTGCCAGCAGCTTGCAGGCTACAGTTAATTCACCCCTCCACTTT. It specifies CASSLQATVNSPLHF.

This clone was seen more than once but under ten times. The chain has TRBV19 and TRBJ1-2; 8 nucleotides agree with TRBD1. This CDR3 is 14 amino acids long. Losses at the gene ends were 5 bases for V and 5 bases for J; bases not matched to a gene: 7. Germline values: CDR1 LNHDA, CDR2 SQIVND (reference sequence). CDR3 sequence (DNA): TGTGCCAGTAGTGATACAGGGGGGTTATATGGCTACACCTTC. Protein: CASSDTGGLYGYTF.

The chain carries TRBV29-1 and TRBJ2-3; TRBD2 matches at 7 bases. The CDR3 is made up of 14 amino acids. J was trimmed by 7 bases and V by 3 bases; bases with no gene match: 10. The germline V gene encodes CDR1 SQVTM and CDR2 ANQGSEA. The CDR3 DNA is TGCAGCGTTGAGAATCCGGGGGGTCTTTATACGCAGTATTTT. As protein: CSVENPGGLYTQYF.

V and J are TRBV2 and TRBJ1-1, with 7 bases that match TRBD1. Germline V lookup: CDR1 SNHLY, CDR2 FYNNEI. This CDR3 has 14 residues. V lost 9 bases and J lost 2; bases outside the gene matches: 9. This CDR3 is CASDRAGGNTEAFF. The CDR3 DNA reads TGTGCCAGTGACAGGGCGGGGGGCAACACTGAAGCTTTCTTT. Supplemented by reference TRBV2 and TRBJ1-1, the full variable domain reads EPEVTQTPSHQVTQMGQEVILRCVPISNHLYFYWYRQILGQKVEFLVSFYNNEISEKSEIFDDQFSVERPDGSNFTLKIRSTKLEDSAMYFCASDRAGGNTEAFFGQGTRLTVV.

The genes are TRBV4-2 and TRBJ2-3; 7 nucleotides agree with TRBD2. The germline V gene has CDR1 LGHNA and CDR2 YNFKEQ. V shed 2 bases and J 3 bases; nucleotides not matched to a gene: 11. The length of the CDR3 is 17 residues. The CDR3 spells CASSQFYGGRGTDTQYF. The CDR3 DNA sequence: TGTGCCAGCAGCCAATTCTATGGCGGGCGGGGGACAGATACGCAGTATTTT.

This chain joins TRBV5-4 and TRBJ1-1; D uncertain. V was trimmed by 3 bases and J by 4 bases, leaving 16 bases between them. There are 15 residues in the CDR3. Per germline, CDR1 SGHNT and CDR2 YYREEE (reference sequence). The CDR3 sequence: CASSSESVVGTEAFF. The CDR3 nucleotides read TGTGCCAGCAGCTCCGAGTCGGTGGTTGGCACTGAAGCTTTCTTT.

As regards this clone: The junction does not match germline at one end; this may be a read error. The CDR3 nucleotides read TGTTCCAGCAGCGGGCAGGGGACTGAAGCTTTCTTT. Translation gives CSSSGQGTEAFF. The V and J genes are TRBV7-9 and TRBJ1-1; possibly TRBD1 for D (6 bases). Germline values: CDR1 SEHNR, CDR2 FQNEAQ (reference sequence). This CDR3 contains 12 residues. The variable domain in full, with the rest retrieved from reference TRBV7-9 and TRBJ1-1, is DTGVSQNPRHKITKRGQNVTFRCDPISEHNRLYWYRQTLGQGPEFLTYFQNEAQLEKSRLLSDRFSAERPKGSFSTLEIQRTEQGDSAMYLCSSSGQGTEAFFGQGTRLTVV.

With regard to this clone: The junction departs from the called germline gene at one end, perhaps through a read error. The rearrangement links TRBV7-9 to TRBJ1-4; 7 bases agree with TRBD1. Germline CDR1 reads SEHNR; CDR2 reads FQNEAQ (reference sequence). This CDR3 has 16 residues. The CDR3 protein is CSSSHTTGGGSEKLFF. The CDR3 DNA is TGTTCCAGCAGTCATACGACGGGAGGGGGCAGTGAAAAACTGTTTTTT.

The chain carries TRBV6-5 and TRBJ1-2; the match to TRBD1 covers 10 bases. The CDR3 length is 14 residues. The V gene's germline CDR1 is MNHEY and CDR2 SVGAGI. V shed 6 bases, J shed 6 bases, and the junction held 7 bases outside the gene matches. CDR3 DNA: TGTGCCAGCAGCGAGGGACAGGGGATCGATGGCTACACCTTC. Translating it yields CASSEGQGIDGYTF.

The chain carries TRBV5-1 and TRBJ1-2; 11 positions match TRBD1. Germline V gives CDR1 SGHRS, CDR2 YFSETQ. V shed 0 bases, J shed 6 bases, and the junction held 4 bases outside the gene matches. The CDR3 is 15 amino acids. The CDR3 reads CASSLAGQGGDGYTF. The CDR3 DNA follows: TGCGCCAGCAGCTTGGCGGGACAGGGGGGTGATGGCTACACCTTC.